Listed below are T cell receptor beta chains from one sample, sequenced in a study of CD8 T cells in Susac syndrome. MiXCR, run by TCRdb on the immunoSEQ multiplex PCR reads, gives a single entry per CDR3 protein. Among about 140,000 distinct CDR3 sequences listed, approximately 93% were seen once. Specimen: CD8+ T cells from PBMCs. These receptors originate from a human donor in good health. Both conserved end residues are part of each CDR3. Each record gives: D gene, clone size, V gene, J gene, CDR3 DNA, CDR3 protein. D genes are given only for firm matches. Clone size appears in some rows only: once, few, many, or a class for an expanded clone.

>TRBD2|-|TRBV4-3|TRBJ2-7
TGCGCCAGCAGCCAAGGACTAGCGGACTACGAGCAGTACTTC
CASSQGLADYEQYF
>-|-|TRBV20-1|TRBJ2-1
TGCAGTGCTAGACCAGCCTGGGGGGATGAGCAGTTCTTC
CSARPAWGDEQFF
>-|once|TRBV29-1|TRBJ2-7
TGCAGCGTTGAAGGGACCAATCCCTACGAGCAGTACTTC
CSVEGTNPYEQYF
>-|-|TRBV5-4|TRBJ1-4
TGTGCCAGCAGCTTGCGGAACGACGAAAAACTGTTTTTT
CASSLRNDEKLFF
>TRBD1|-|TRBV30|TRBJ2-5
TGTGCCTGGGACGGACAGGGGACTTTAGAGACCCAGTACTTC
CAWDGQGTLETQYF
>-|-|TRBV27|TRBJ2-1
TGTGCCAGCAGTTTATCCGAGCGGGTCAATGAGCAGTTCTTC
CASSLSERVNEQFF
>-|-|TRBV7-9|TRBJ1-4
TGTGCCAGCAGCTTAGTTTGGGGCCAAGAAAAACTGTTTTTT
CASSLVWGQEKLFF
>TRBD2|once|TRBV27|TRBJ2-7
TGTGCCAGCAGCTATACTCTAGCGGGAGCCCACGAGCAGTACTTC
CASSYTLAGAHEQYF
>TRBD1|-|TRBV4-3|TRBJ1-2
TGCGCCAGCAGCACACAAGACCGGGACAGATCTAACTATGGCTACACCTTC
CASSTQDRDRSNYGYTF
>-|-|TRBV15|TRBJ2-3
TGTGCCACCAGCAGAGGAGCGAGCACAGATACGCAGTATTTT
CATSRGASTDTQYF
>-|-|TRBV9|TRBJ2-1
TGTGCCAGCAGCGTCGGGATGGGGAATGAGCAGTTCTTC
CASSVGMGNEQFF
>TRBD2|-|TRBV20-1|TRBJ2-1
TGCAGTGCTACCTTGCTAGCGGACAATGAGCAGTTCTTC
CSATLLADNEQFF
>-|-|TRBV6-2/TRBV6-3|TRBJ1-2
TGTGCCACCGCTGATTGGGGACTGGATGGCTACACCTTC
CATADWGLDGYTF
>-|-|TRBV28|TRBJ2-5
TGTGCCAGCAGTATATCGGACCGGCCCTACCGAGAGACCCAGTACTTC
CASSISDRPYRETQYF
>-|-|TRBV20-1|TRBJ2-7
TGCAGTGCTAGTACTCTCGGGACCTACGAGCAGTACTTC
CSASTLGTYEQYF
>-|-|TRBV27|TRBJ1-1
TGTGCCAGCAGTAACCGGGGAGAAGCTTTCTTT
CASSNRGEAFF
>TRBD2|-|TRBV6-2/TRBV6-3|TRBJ2-1
TGTGCCAGCAGACAGCGACTAGCGGGAGTAGATGAGCAGTTCTTC
CASRQRLAGVDEQFF
>-|-|TRBV5-6|TRBJ2-1
TGTGCCAGCAGTCGGGACACAAGCTCCTACAATGAGCAGTTCTTC
CASSRDTSSYNEQFF
>TRBD2|-|TRBV28|TRBJ2-1
TGTGCCAGCAGGCAGGGACTAGCGGGAGTGGGTGAGCAGTTCTTC
CASRQGLAGVGEQFF
>-|-|TRBV27|TRBJ2-6
TGTGCCAGCAGTTTATTTCGGGGGGCCGGGGCCAACGTCCTGACTTTC
CASSLFRGAGANVLTF
>TRBD1|few|TRBV27|TRBJ2-7
TGTGCCAGCAGTTCCGGGACAGGGTTCTACGAGCAGTACTTC
CASSSGTGFYEQYF
>-|-|TRBV9|TRBJ1-2
TGTGCCAGCAGCGGCGGCAGCTCGACTGGCTACACCTTC
CASSGGSSTGYTF
>-|-|TRBV14|TRBJ1-5
TGTGCCAGCAGCCACCTCCAGAGGCGGAATCAGCCCCAGCATTTT
CASSHLQRRNQPQHF
>-|-|TRBV27|TRBJ2-1
TGTGCCAGCAGTTTAATAGGAGGTCAGCAGTTCTTC
CASSLIGGQQFF
>-|-|TRBV7-9|TRBJ2-3
TGTGCCAGCAGCTCTCTCGGACGGGGACCTCTCGATACGCAGTATTTT
CASSSLGRGPLDTQYF
>TRBD1|-|TRBV4-1|TRBJ2-2
TGCGCCAGCAGCCAATGGGACAGGGGCGGCACCGGGGAGCTGTTTTTT
CASSQWDRGGTGELFF
>-|-|TRBV27|TRBJ2-7
TGTGCCAGCAGTTATAAGGTAGCAGGAGGCGAGCAGTACTTC
CASSYKVAGGEQYF
>-|-|TRBV5-1|TRBJ2-6
TGCGCCAGCAGCTTGGGGACAGTCTCATCTGGGGCCAACGTCCTGACTTTC
CASSLGTVSSGANVLTF
>TRBD2|once|TRBV4-3|TRBJ2-7
TGCGCCAGCAGCCAAGAACTAACCGGGGGGAGCTACGAGCAGTACTTC
CASSQELTGGSYEQYF
>-|-|TRBV7-9|TRBJ2-7
TGTGCCAGCAGCCCGACCCTCACCTACGAGCAGTACTTC
CASSPTLTYEQYF
>TRBD2|-|TRBV13|TRBJ2-1
TGTGCCAGCAGCTCGAGACTAGCGGGCGATAGCTCCTACAATGAGCAGTTCTTC
CASSSRLAGDSSYNEQFF
>TRBD1|-|TRBV27|TRBJ2-7
TGTGCCAGCAGTAAAACTGACGGGACAGGGGTCCACGAGCAGTACTTC
CASSKTDGTGVHEQYF
>-|-|TRBV15|TRBJ1-1
TGTGCCACCGCTGGGACATTGAACACTGAAGCTTTCTTT
CATAGTLNTEAFF
>-|-|TRBV6-5|TRBJ1-2
TGTGCCAGCAGTTACTCTCTTTTCAGCGCAGCAAACTATGGCTACACCTTC
CASSYSLFSAANYGYTF
>TRBD1|-|TRBV6-5|TRBJ1-5
TGTGCCAGCAGTGATGGACAGGGCGGTCAGCCCCAGCATTTT
CASSDGQGGQPQHF
>-|-|TRBV7-7|TRBJ2-2
TGTGCTAGCAGCTATTCGACAGGTCCCGGGGAGCTGTTTTTT
CASSYSTGPGELFF
>TRBD2|-|TRBV7-8|TRBJ2-5
TGTGCCAGCAGCTCCCCTGTGGAGCGGGAGGAGGAGACCCAGTACTTC
CASSSPVEREEETQYF
>-|once|TRBV7-9|TRBJ2-2
TGTGCCAGCAGCTTAGCCTTGGGGACCGGGGAGCTGTTTTTT
CASSLALGTGELFF
>TRBD2|-|TRBV27|TRBJ2-1
TGTGCCAGCAGTTTAGAAGCGGGAGTGATTAATGAGCAGTTCTTC
CASSLEAGVINEQFF
>-|-|TRBV19|TRBJ2-7
TGTGCCAGTGCAAGGACGGGCTACGAGCAGTACTTC
CASARTGYEQYF